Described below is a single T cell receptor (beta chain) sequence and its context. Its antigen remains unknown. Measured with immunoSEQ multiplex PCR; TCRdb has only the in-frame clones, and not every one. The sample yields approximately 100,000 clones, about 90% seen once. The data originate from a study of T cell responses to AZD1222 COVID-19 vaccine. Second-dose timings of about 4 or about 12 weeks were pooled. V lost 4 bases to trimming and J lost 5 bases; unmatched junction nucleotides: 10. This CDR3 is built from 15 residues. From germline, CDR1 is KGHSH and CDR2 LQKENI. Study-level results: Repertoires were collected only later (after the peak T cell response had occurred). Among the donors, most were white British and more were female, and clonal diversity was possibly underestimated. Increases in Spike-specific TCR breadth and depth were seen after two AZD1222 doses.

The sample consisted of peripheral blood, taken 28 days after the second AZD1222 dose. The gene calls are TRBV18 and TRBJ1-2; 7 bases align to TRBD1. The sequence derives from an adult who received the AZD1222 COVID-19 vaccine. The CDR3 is CASSLEGAVAYGYTF. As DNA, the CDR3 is TGTGCCAGCTCACTAGAGGGGGCCGTAGCGTATGGCTACACCTTC.